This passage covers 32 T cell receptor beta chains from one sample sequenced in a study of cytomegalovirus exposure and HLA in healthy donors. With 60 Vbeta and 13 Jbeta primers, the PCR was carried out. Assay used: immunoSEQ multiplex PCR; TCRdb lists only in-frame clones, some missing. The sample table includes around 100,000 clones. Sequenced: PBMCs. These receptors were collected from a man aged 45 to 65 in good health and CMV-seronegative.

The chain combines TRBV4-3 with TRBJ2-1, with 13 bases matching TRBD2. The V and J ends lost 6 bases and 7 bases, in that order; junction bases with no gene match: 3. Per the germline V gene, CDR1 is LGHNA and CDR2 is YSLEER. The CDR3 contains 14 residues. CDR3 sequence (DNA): TGCGCCAGCAGGTCGGGACTAGCGGGAAATGAGCAGTTCTTC. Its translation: CASRSGLAGNEQFF.

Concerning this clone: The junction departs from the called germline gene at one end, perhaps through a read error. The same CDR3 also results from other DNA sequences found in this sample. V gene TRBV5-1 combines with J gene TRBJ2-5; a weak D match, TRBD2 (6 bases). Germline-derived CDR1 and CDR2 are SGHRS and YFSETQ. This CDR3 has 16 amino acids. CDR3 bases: TGCGCCAGCAGTTTGGGCCCGGCTGGGGAGGTTGGTACTCAGTACTTC. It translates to CASSLGPAGEVGTQYF.

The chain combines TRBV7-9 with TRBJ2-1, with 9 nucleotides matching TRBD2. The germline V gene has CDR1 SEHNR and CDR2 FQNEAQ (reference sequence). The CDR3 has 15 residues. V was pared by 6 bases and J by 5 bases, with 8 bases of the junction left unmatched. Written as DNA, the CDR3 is TGTGCCAGCAGGTCCGGGACTAGCCCCCACAATGAGCAGTTCTTC. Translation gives CASRSGTSPHNEQFF.

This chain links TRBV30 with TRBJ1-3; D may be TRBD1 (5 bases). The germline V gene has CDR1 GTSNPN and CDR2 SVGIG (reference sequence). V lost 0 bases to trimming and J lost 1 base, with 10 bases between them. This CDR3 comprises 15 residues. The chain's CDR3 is CAWSVLRGSGNTIYF. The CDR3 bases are TGTGCCTGGAGTGTACTTAGGGGTTCTGGAAACACCATATATTTT.

The CDR3 DNA sequence: TGTGCCGCGCGGGCGGCGGGGGGCCAAAGCAATCAGCCCCAGCATTTT. Translating gives CAARAAGGQSNQPQHF. The V call is TRBV19, the J call TRBJ1-5; tentatively, D is TRBD1 (6 bases). The V end was cut by 11 bases, the J end by 1 base, with 21 bases between. The V gene's germline CDR1 is LNHDA and CDR2 SQIVND (reference sequence). The CDR3 length is 16 residues. Using reference TRBV19 and TRBJ1-5 for the parts outside the CDR3, the full variable domain is DGGITQSPKYLFRKEGQNVTLSCEQNLNHDAMYWYRQDPGQGLRLIYYSQIVNDFQKGDIAEGYSVSREKKESFPLTVTSAQKNPTAFYLCAARAAGGQSNQPQHFGDGTRLSIL.

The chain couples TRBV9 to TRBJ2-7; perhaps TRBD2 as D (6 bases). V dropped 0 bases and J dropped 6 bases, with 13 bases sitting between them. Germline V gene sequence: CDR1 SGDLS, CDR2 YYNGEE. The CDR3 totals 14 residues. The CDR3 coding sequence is TGTGCCAGCAGCGTAGACGTGGGACTCGCCGAGCAGTACTTC. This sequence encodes CASSVDVGLAEQYF.

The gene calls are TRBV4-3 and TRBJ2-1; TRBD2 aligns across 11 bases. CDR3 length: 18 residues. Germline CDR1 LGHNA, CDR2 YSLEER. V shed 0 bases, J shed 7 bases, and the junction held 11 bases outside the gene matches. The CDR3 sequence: CASSQDREGLAEKNEQFF. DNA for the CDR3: TGCGCCAGCAGCCAAGATCGAGAGGGACTAGCGGAGAAGAATGAGCAGTTCTTC.

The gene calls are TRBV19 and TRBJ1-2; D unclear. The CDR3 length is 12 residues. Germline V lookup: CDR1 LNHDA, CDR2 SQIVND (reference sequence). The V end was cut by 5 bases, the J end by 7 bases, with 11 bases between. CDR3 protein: CASSPRETGYTF. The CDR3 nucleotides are TGTGCCAGTAGTCCCCGGGAGACTGGCTACACCTTC.

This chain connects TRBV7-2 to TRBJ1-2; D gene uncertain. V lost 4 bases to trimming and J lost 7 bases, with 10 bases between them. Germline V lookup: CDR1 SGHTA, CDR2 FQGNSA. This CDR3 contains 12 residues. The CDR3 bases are TGTGCCAGCAGCTCCCCCACGGGTGGCTACACCTTC. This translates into CASSSPTGGYTF.

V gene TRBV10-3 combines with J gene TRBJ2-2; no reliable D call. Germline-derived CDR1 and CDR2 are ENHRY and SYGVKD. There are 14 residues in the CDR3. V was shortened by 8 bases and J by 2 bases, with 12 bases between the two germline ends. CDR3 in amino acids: CAIRSGSNTGELFF. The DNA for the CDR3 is TGTGCCATCCGGAGTGGATCTAACACCGGGGAGCTGTTTTTT.

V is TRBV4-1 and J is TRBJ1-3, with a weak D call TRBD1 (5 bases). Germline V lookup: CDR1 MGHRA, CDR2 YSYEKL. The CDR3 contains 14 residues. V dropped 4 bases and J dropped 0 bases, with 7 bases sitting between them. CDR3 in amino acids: CASSPRGSGNTIYF. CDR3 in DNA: TGCGCCAGCAGCCCAAGGGGCTCTGGAAACACCATATATTTT.

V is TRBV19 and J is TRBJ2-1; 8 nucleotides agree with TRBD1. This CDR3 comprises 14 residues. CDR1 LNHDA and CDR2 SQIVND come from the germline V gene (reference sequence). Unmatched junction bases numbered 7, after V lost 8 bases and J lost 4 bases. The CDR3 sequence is CASSTGQGYNEQFF. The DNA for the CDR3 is TGTGCCAGTTCGACAGGACAGGGATACAATGAGCAGTTCTTC.

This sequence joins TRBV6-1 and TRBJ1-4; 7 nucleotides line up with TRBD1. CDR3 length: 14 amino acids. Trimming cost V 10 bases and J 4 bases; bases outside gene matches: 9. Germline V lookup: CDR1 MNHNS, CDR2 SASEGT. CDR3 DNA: TGTGCCATCGGGACAGCAGCGATTAATGAAAAACTGTTTTTT. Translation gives CAIGTAAINEKLFF.

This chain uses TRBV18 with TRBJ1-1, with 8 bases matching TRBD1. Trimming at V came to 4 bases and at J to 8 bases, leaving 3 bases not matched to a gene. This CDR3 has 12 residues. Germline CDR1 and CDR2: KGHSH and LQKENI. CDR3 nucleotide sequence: TGTGCCAGCTCACTGACAGGGGCCGAAGCTTTCTTT. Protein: CASSLTGAEAFF.

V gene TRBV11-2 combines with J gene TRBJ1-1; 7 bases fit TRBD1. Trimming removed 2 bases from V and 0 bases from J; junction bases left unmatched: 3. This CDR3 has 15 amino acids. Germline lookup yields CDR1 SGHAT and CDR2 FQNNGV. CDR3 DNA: TGTGCCAGCAGCTTAAGTGGGACAGTGAACACTGAAGCTTTCTTT. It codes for CASSLSGTVNTEAFF.

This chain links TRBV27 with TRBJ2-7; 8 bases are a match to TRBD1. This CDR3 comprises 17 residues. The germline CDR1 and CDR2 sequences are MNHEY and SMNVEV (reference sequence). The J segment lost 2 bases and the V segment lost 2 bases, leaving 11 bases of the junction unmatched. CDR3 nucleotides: TGTGCCAGCAGTTTAGGCCCCGGGACAGGAGAGGCCTACGAGCAGTACTTC. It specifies CASSLGPGTGEAYEQYF.

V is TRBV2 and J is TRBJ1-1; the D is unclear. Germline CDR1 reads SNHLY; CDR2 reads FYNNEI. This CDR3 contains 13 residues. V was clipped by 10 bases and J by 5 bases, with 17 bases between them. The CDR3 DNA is TGTGCCAACGACTTTACCCCGGGGACTGAAGCTTTCTTT. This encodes CANDFTPGTEAFF.

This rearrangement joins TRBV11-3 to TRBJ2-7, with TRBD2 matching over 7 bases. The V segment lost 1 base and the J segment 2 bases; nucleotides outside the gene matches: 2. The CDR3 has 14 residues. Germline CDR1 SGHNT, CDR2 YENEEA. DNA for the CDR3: TGTGCCAGCAGCTTAGTCGCGGGAGCCTACGAGCAGTACTTC. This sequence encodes CASSLVAGAYEQYF.

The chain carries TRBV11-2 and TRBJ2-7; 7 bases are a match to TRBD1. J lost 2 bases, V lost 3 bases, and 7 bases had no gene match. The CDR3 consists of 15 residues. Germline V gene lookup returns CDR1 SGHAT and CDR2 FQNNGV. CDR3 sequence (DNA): TGTGCCAGCAGCTTTAATCCCAGGGGGACCTACGAGCAGTACTTC. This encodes CASSFNPRGTYEQYF.

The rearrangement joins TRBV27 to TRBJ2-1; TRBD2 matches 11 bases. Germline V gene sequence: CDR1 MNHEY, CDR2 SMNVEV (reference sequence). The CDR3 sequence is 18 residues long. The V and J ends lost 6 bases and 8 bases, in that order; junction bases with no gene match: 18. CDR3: CASRTDTLAGVGDDEQFF. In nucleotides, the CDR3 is TGTGCCAGCAGAACCGACACACTAGCGGGAGTAGGGGATGATGAGCAGTTCTTC.

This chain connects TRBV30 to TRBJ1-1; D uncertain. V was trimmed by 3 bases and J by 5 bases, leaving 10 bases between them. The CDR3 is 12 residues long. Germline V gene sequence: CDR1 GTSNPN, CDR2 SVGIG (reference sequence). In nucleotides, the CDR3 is TGTGCCTGGAGGGAGGCCCAAACTGAAGCTTTCTTT. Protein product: CAWREAQTEAFF.

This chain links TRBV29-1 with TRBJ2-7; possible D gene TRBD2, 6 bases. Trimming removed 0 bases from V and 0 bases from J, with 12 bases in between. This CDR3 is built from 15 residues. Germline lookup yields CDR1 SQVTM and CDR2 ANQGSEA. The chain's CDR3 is CSVEDTGVPSYEQYF. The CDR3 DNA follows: TGCAGCGTTGAAGATACGGGGGTCCCCTCCTACGAGCAGTACTTC.

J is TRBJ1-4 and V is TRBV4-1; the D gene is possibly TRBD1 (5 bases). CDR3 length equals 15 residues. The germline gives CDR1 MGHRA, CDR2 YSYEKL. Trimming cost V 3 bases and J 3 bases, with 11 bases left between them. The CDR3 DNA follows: TGCGCCAGCAGCCACCCGACAGCTTCTAATGAAAAACTGTTTTTT. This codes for CASSHPTASNEKLFF.

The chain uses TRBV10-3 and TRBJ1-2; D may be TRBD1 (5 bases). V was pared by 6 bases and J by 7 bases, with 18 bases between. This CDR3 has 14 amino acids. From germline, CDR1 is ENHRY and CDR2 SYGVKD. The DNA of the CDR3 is TGTGCCATCAGGCCCTCGGGAGGGGAGCGTGGCTACACCTTC. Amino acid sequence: CAIRPSGGERGYTF.

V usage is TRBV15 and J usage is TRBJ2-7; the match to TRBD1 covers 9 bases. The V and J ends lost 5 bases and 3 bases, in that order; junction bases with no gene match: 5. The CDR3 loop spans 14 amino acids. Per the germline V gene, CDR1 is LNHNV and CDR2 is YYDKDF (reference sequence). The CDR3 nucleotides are TGTGCCACCAGCTCACGGACAGGGGTCTACGAGCAGTACTTC. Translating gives CATSSRTGVYEQYF. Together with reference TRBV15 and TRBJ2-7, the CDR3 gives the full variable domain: DAMVIQNPRYQVTQFGKPVTLSCSQTLNHNVMYWYQQKSSQAPKLLFHYYDKDFNNEADTPDNFQSRRPNTSFCFLDIRSPGLGDTAMYLCATSSRTGVYEQYFGPGTRLTVT.

CDR3 sequence reads: CASSGRQATNEKLFF. CDR3 nucleotide sequence: TGTGCCAGCAGTGGACGACAGGCAACTAATGAAAAACTGTTTTTT. V is TRBV6-1 and J is TRBJ1-4; possibly TRBD1 for D (6 bases). V was trimmed by 4 bases and J by 0 bases, leaving 9 bases between them. The length of the CDR3 is 15 residues. Germline values: CDR1 MNHNS, CDR2 SASEGT.

DNA for the CDR3: TGTGCCAGCAGTGAAAGGGTCGGGGAGGGGAACACTGAAGCTTTCTTT. Residues: CASSERVGEGNTEAFF. The gene calls are TRBV6-1 and TRBJ1-1; no clear D gene. Germline V gene lookup returns CDR1 MNHNS and CDR2 SASEGT. The CDR3 has 16 amino acids. V was cut by 2 bases and J by 1 base, with 14 bases left in between.

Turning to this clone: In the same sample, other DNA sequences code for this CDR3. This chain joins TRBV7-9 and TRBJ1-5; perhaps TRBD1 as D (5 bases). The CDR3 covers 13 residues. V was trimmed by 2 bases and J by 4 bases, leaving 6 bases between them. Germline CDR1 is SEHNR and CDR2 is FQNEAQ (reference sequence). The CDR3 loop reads CASSLQGNQPQHF. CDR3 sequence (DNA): TGTGCCAGCAGCTTACAGGGAAATCAGCCCCAGCATTTT.

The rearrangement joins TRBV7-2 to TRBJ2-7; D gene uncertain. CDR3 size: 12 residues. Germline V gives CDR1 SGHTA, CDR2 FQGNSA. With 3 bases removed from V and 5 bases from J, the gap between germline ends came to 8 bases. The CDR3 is CASSFGPDEQYF. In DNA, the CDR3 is TGTGCCAGCAGCTTTGGGCCCGACGAGCAGTACTTC.

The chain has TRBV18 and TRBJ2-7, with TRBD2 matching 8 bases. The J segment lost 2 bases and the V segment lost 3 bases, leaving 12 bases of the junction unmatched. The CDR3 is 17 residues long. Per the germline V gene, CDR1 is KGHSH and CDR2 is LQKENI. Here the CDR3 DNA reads TGTGCCAGCTCACCTCCCGGGACCGGGACTAGGGCCTACGAGCAGTACTTC. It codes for CASSPPGTGTRAYEQYF.

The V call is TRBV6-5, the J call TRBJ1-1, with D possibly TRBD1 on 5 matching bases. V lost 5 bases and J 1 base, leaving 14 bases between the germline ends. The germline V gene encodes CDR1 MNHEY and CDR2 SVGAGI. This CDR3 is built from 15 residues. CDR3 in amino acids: CASSAFWGENTEAFF. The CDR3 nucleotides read TGTGCCAGCAGTGCCTTTTGGGGCGAGAACACTGAAGCTTTCTTT.

The CDR3 DNA is TGCGCCAGCAGCCAAGATCTAGCGGGAGTGGTAGATACGCAGTATTTT. The encoded protein is CASSQDLAGVVDTQYF. This rearrangement joins TRBV4-1 to TRBJ2-3; TRBD2 aligns across 10 bases. V shed 0 bases and J 5 bases; nucleotides not matched to a gene: 5. Germline CDR1 is MGHRA and CDR2 is YSYEKL. This CDR3 region has 16 residues.